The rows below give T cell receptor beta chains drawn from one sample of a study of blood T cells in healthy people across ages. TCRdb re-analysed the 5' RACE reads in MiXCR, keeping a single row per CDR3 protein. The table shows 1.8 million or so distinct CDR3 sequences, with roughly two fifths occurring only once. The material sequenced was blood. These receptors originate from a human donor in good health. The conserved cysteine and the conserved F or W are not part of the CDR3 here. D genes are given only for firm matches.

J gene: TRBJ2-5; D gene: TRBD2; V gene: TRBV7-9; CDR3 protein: ASSPGTSVQETQD
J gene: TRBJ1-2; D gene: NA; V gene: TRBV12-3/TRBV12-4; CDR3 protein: ASSLRGYNGYT
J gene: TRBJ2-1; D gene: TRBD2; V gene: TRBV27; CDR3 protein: ASSSRLARGFLEQF
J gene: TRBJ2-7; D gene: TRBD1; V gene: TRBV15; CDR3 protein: ATSRDLPDRGEQY
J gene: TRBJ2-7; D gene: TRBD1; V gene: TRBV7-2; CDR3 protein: ASSLLDRGTWGQY
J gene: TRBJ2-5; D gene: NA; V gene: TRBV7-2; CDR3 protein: ASSSAEVRGETQY
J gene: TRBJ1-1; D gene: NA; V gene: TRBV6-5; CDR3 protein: AGSYSAGRGTEAF
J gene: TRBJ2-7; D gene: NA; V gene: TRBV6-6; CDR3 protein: VSSYGGSSYEQY
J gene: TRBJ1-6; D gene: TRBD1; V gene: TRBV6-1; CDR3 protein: ASCVRDRDSPLH
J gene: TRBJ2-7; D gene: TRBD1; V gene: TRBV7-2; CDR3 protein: ASKIHGDSNYEQY
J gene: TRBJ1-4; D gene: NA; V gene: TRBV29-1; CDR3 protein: SAQWEKLF
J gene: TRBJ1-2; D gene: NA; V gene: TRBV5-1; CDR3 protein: ASSRESTGYGYT
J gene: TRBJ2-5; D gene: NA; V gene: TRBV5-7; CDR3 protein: ASSPAGQPQETQY